This TCR beta chain was recovered during a study of T-cell reconstitution after alpha-beta-depleted transplantation in children. Study-level findings and limits: Day-60 TCRbeta diversity that was high in some patients was derived from surviving recipient T cells and thymic progenitors. Several hundred expanded graft clones reportedly gave rise to the alpha-beta T cells present about two months after transplant. Counts and diversity of T cells one year after transplant came mostly from newly produced T cells.

The germline gives CDR1 GTSNPN, CDR2 SVGIG (reference sequence). This CDR3 has 12 amino acids. V gave up 2 bases and J gave up 3 bases, with 7 bases separating them. This sample's TCRbeta library carried unique molecular identifier barcodes. TCRdb called the PCR reads again in MiXCR, with one record for every CDR3 protein. The sample lists approximately 650,000 distinct CDR3 sequences, under 15% occurring once. This clonotype has more than one count but fewer than ten. The antigen is not known. The J gene is TRBJ1-1, the V gene TRBV30; D gene ambiguous. This specimen was PBMCs, taken before TCRalphabeta/CD19-depleted stem cell transplant. The clonotype comes from a girl aged 2 to 10 with congenital amegakaryocytic thrombocytopenia, due to receive a stem cell transplant. The CDR3 DNA reads as TGTGCCTGGAGTCAACCATACACTGAAGCTTTCTTT. Its protein product is CAWSQPYTEAFF.